A selection of T cell receptor beta chains follows, all from one sample in a study of Ad26.COV2.S vaccination and SARS-CoV-2 variants. Produced via immunoSEQ multiplex PCR; TCRdb's table is partial and in-frame only. The table lists about 400,000 clones, about 80% of them singletons, with roughly 7.4% in the top ten. This specimen was peripheral blood, taken in a trial of Ad26.COV2.S vaccine versus placebo. The origin of the receptors is a person aged 18-65 years who received the Ad26.COV2.S COVID-19 vaccine or a placebo. CDR3s include the opening cysteine and the closing phenylalanine or tryptophan. The D gene is left open where the match is weak. Size is omitted from some rows. Given values are once, few, many or a class for expanded clones.

J	V	D	size	DNA	CDR3
TRBJ2-1	TRBV18	NA	NA	TGTGCCAGCTCACCAAAATTGAATGAGCAGTTCTTC	CASSPKLNEQFF
TRBJ2-5	TRBV2	TRBD1	NA	TGTGCCAGTGGGACAGGGTTCGAGACCCAGTACTTC	CASGTGFETQYF
TRBJ1-2	TRBV6-1	NA	NA	TGTGCCAGCAGTGAAGACAGGGACTATGGCTACACCTTC	CASSEDRDYGYTF
TRBJ2-1	TRBV7-6	TRBD1	NA	TGTGCCAGCAGCTTAGGTCTACAGGGGAATCGCTACAATGAGCAGTTCTTC	CASSLGLQGNRYNEQFF
TRBJ2-2	TRBV9	NA	once	TGTGCCAGCAGCGTAGAAACCGGGGAGCTGTTTTTT	CASSVETGELFF
TRBJ1-1	TRBV5-4	TRBD1	NA	TGTGCCAGCAGCCCGGAGCAGGGGGCAAACACTGAAGCTTTCTTT	CASSPEQGANTEAFF
TRBJ2-1	TRBV4-2	NA	NA	TGTGCCAGCAGCCAACACGGGAGCTCCTACAATGAGCAGTTCTTC	CASSQHGSSYNEQFF
TRBJ2-7	TRBV7-2	NA	NA	TGTGCCAGCAGCTTAGGAGGCGGGGATTACTACGAGCAGTACTTC	CASSLGGGDYYEQYF
TRBJ2-5	TRBV19	TRBD2	NA	TGTGCCAGTAGTACCGGGGGGGGGCCGGAGACCCAGTACTTC	CASSTGGGPETQYF
TRBJ1-4	TRBV4-1	NA	once	TGCGCCAGCAGCGCTCGACATCCAACTAATGAAAAACTGTTTTTT	CASSARHPTNEKLFF
TRBJ1-6	TRBV19	NA	NA	TGTGCCAGTAGCGACGGACTGTTCCCCCTCCACTTT	CASSDGLFPLHF
TRBJ2-3	TRBV11-3	TRBD1	NA	TGTGCCAGCAGCTTCGGAACAGACAGGGGATCGCAGTATTTT	CASSFGTDRGSQYF
TRBJ2-7	TRBV11-2	NA	NA	TGTGCCAGCAGCTTAGATGGCTCTCGGGGAGAGCAGTACTTC	CASSLDGSRGEQYF
TRBJ2-5	TRBV6-5	TRBD1	NA	TGTGCCAGCAGTTACGGGACAGTGGGTTCGGAGACCCAGTACTTC	CASSYGTVGSETQYF
TRBJ2-2	TRBV3-1/TRBV3-2	TRBD1	NA	TGTGCCAGCAGCCAACCGCTAGGGGGACAGGGGCACACCGGGGAGCTGTTTTTT	CASSQPLGGQGHTGELFF
TRBJ2-5	TRBV5-6	TRBD2	NA	TGTGCCAGCAGCTTGGCGGGACTAAACCAAGAGACCCAGTACTTC	CASSLAGLNQETQYF
TRBJ1-5	TRBV19	NA	few	TGTGCCAGTAGTATTAGTGACACCTATAGCAATCAGCCCCAGCATTTT	CASSISDTYSNQPQHF
TRBJ2-3	TRBV5-6	NA	NA	TGTGCCAGCAGCTTAATACTCTGGGTGGCTCGGAGAGATACGCAGTATTTT	CASSLILWVARRDTQYF
TRBJ1-1	TRBV19	NA	NA	TGTGCCAGTAGCACGAACCAGGAAACTGAAGCTTTCTTT	CASSTNQETEAFF
TRBJ2-5	TRBV12-3/TRBV12-4	NA	NA	TGTGCCAGCGGACGGCACCAAGAGACCCAGTACTTC	CASGRHQETQYF
TRBJ2-5	TRBV9	NA	NA	TGTGCCAGCAGCGGATGGATCCCCGGGGGGACCCAGTACTTC	CASSGWIPGGTQYF
TRBJ1-5	TRBV6-2/TRBV6-3	NA	NA	TGTGCCAGCAGTCCCCCATATCAGCCCCAGCATTTT	CASSPPYQPQHF
TRBJ2-3	TRBV4-2	NA	NA	TGTGCCAGCAGCCAAGACGGGACTCTAGGTAGCACAGATACGCAGTATTTT	CASSQDGTLGSTDTQYF
TRBJ2-1	TRBV7-3	NA	few	TGTGCCAGTAGTGTCTCGGGAACTACCTACAATGAGCAGTTCTTC	CASSVSGTTYNEQFF
TRBJ1-1	TRBV7-9	TRBD1	NA	TGTGCCAGCAGACCCAGAGCGACAGGGGTGAACACTGAAGCTTTCTTT	CASRPRATGVNTEAFF
TRBJ1-1	TRBV13	TRBD1	NA	TGTGCCAGCATCGCAGGGGGGGACACTGAAGCTTTCTTT	CASIAGGDTEAFF
TRBJ2-7	TRBV12-3/TRBV12-4	NA	NA	TGTGCCAGCAGCCCGACAGTTCCCTACGAGCAGTACTTC	CASSPTVPYEQYF
TRBJ2-7	TRBV18	TRBD1	NA	TGTGCCAGCTCACCCTTAGGGACAGGGAGCGCCGGAGGGGAGCAGTACTTC	CASSPLGTGSAGGEQYF
TRBJ1-5	TRBV12-3/TRBV12-4	NA	NA	TGTGCCAGCAGTCCAGACCGCAATCAGCCCCAGCATTTT	CASSPDRNQPQHF
TRBJ2-7	TRBV19	NA	NA	TGTGCCAGTGCCCCTAGCAGTTACGAGCAGTACTTC	CASAPSSYEQYF
TRBJ1-4	TRBV24-1	TRBD1	NA	TGTGCCACCAGTGATGGTACAGGGGCCAGTACTCTTGATGAAAAACTGTTTTTT	CATSDGTGASTLDEKLFF
TRBJ2-1	TRBV5-1	NA	NA	TGCGCCAGCAGCTTGGCCGCGGGGAGCTCCTACAATGAGCAGTTCTTC	CASSLAAGSSYNEQFF
TRBJ2-3	TRBV11-2	NA	NA	TGTGCCAGCAGACTACTCGGAGGACGGTACACAGATACGCAGTATTTT	CASRLLGGRYTDTQYF
TRBJ2-1	TRBV18	TRBD2	NA	TGTGCCAGCTCACCTACTAGCGGGATACTAATCTACAATGAGCAGTTCTTC	CASSPTSGILIYNEQFF
TRBJ1-6	TRBV5-4	NA	NA	TGTGCCAGCAGCTTTGGAGGGAATAATTCACCCCTCCACTTT	CASSFGGNNSPLHF
TRBJ2-5	TRBV11-3	TRBD1	NA	TGTGCCAGCAGCTTAGCTTTCGGGACAGGCCAAGAGACCCAGTACTTC	CASSLAFGTGQETQYF
TRBJ1-2	TRBV5-1	NA	NA	TGCGCCAGCAGCTTGGCCGGGACCGATTATGGCTACACCTTC	CASSLAGTDYGYTF
TRBJ1-6	TRBV27	NA	NA	TGTGCCAGCAGCTCGGGGCAGAATAATTCACCCCTCCACTTT	CASSSGQNNSPLHF
TRBJ1-3	TRBV9	NA	NA	TGTGCCAGCAGCTTAGATAGGAGCTCTGGAAACACCATATATTTT	CASSLDRSSGNTIYF
TRBJ2-3	TRBV6-5	TRBD2	NA	TGTGCCAGCAGGACGCCGGGACTAGCGGCGTATACGCAGTATTTT	CASRTPGLAAYTQYF
TRBJ2-7	TRBV4-1	TRBD1	NA	TGCGCCAGCAGCCAAACCAGGACAGGGGCCTACGAGCAGTACTTC	CASSQTRTGAYEQYF
TRBJ1-6	TRBV11-2	TRBD1	few	TGTGCCAGCAGCTGGTGGGACAGGGGATATAATTCACCCCTCCACTTT	CASSWWDRGYNSPLHF